The 12 T cell receptor beta chains below were found in one sample sequenced in a study of sequential checkpoint blockade in melanoma. Clones were sequenced by immunoSEQ multiplex PCR, and TCRdb holds only the in-frame ones, with some missing. This table holds around 19,000 clones, around 70% found once. The treatment here: randomized to nivolumab then ipilimumab (arm A) or the reverse (arm B). This specimen consisted of tumor tissue (inferred from file names), obtained from a patient given nivolumab and ipilimumab in sequence. These receptors were obtained from a human donor with melanoma.

The chain joins TRBV19 to TRBJ2-5; D might be TRBD2 (6 bases). Germline V CDR1 and CDR2: LNHDA, SQIVND (reference sequence). V lost 4 bases to trimming and J lost 5 bases, with 17 bases between them. There are 15 residues in the CDR3. The CDR3: CASSTGTSPRETQYF. For the CDR3, the DNA is TGTGCCAGTAGTACCGGGACTTCGCCGAGGGAGACCCAGTACTTC.

The chain joins TRBV7-2 to TRBJ2-1, with D unclear. The CDR3 extends over 13 amino acids. CDR1 and CDR2 from the germline V gene are SGHTA and FQGNSA. V lost 0 bases and J lost 7, with 7 bases in between. The CDR3: CASSLAWGNEQFF. In DNA form, the CDR3 reads TGTGCCAGCAGCTTAGCATGGGGAAATGAGCAGTTCTTC.

The V gene is TRBV30, the J gene TRBJ2-7; D ambiguous. Germline CDR1 GTSNPN, CDR2 SVGIG (reference sequence). This CDR3 is built from 12 residues. V lost 3 bases and J 4 bases, leaving 10 bases between the germline ends. The CDR3 sequence: CAWRTVEYEQYF. The CDR3 DNA follows: TGTGCCTGGAGGACGGTTGAGTACGAGCAGTACTTC.

The chain combines TRBV5-1 with TRBJ2-1, with TRBD2 identical over 11 bases. Trimming at V came to 2 bases and at J to 4 bases, leaving 8 bases not matched to a gene. This CDR3 contains 17 residues. Per germline, CDR1 SGHRS and CDR2 YFSETQ. The CDR3 DNA sequence: TGCGCCAGCAGCTTCACGACGGGACTAGCGGCTTACAATGAGCAGTTCTTC. The encoded protein is CASSFTTGLAAYNEQFF.

The CDR3 reads CASSSWGGYEQYF. In DNA form, the CDR3 reads TGTGCCAGTAGTTCCTGGGGGGGCTACGAGCAGTACTTC. The chain uses TRBV19 and TRBJ2-7; TRBD2 matches at 7 bases. The V segment lost 5 bases and the J segment 3 bases; nucleotides outside the gene matches: 4. Per germline, CDR1 LNHDA and CDR2 SQIVND (reference sequence). CDR3 size: 13 residues.

This clone was counted only a few times. V usage is TRBV14 and J usage is TRBJ1-1; D is perhaps TRBD1 (5 bases). Germline V CDR1 and CDR2: SGHDN, FVKESK. The CDR3 has 13 amino acids. The V end lost 7 bases, the J end lost 4 bases, and 13 bases lay between the germline ends. CDR3 loop: CASTSGGGTEAFF. Written as DNA, the CDR3 is TGTGCCAGCACCTCGGGGGGAGGCACTGAAGCTTTCTTT.

This sequence joins TRBV10-2 and TRBJ1-3; D remains unclear. Germline V gives CDR1 WSHSY, CDR2 SAAADI. The CDR3 contains 13 residues. V lost 0 bases, J lost 9 bases, and 9 bases lay in between. This CDR3 is CASSESGLTTIYF. The CDR3 bases are TGCGCCAGCAGTGAGTCGGGCCTCACCACCATATATTTT.

This clone was seen only once. An end of the junction does not agree with germline; a read error may underlie this. DNA of the CDR3: TGCGCCATCAGTGCAAGAGGGATAGGCAATGAGCAGTTCTTC. This encodes CAISARGIGNEQFF. The chain joins TRBV10-2 to TRBJ2-1; possible D gene TRBD2, 5 bases. The CDR3 loop spans 14 amino acids. Germline V gene sequence: CDR1 WSHSY, CDR2 SAAADI.

J is TRBJ1-2 and V is TRBV14; D possibly corresponds to TRBD1 (5 bases). Trimming pared 3 bases from V and 2 bases from J, leaving 10 bases between. Germline assignment: CDR1 SGHDN and CDR2 FVKESK. This CDR3 spans 14 amino acids. Written as DNA, the CDR3 is TGTGCCAGCAGCCAGTATGGGGGGAACTATGGCTACACCTTC. Protein sequence: CASSQYGGNYGYTF.

The chain uses TRBV5-1 and TRBJ2-7; D not resolved. The CDR3 runs to 14 residues. Trimming cost V 3 bases and J 3 bases, with 13 bases left between them. CDR1 and CDR2 from the germline V gene are SGHRS and YFSETQ. The CDR3 nucleotides read TGCGCCAGCAGCTCTGCTTTAGGTTTCTACGAGCAGTACTTC. Translated, it gives CASSSALGFYEQYF.

The chain combines TRBV28 with TRBJ1-1, with D possibly matching TRBD1 (5 bases). Germline CDR1 and CDR2: MDHEN and SYDVKM. With 5 bases removed from V and 0 bases from J, the gap between germline ends came to 7 bases. The CDR3 covers 13 residues. The CDR3 protein is CASSRQMNTEAFF. As DNA, the CDR3 is TGTGCCAGCAGTCGACAGATGAACACTGAAGCTTTCTTT.

The chain couples TRBV30 to TRBJ2-7, with TRBD2 identical over 8 bases. CDR3 size: 12 residues. The V gene's germline CDR1 is GTSNPN and CDR2 SVGIG (reference sequence). With V trimmed by 1 base and J by 7 bases, 3 bases remained unmatched. As DNA, the CDR3 is TGTGCCTGGAGTGGGACTAGCTGGGAGCAGTACTTC. Protein product: CAWSGTSWEQYF.